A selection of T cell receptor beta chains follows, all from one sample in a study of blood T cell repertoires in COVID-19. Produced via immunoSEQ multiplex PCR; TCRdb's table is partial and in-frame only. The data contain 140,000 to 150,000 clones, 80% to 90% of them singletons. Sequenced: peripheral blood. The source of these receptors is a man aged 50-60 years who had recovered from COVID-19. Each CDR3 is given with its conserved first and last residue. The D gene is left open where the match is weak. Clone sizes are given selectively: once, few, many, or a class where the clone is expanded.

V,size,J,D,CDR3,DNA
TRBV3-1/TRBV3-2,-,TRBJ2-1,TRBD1,CASSSPGQGNEQFF,TGTGCCAGCAGCTCTCCGGGACAGGGCAATGAGCAGTTCTTC
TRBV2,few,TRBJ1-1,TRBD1,CASSGPDRGNTEAFF,TGTGCCAGCAGTGGGCCCGACAGGGGGAACACTGAAGCTTTCTTT
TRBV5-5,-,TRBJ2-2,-,CASSLMDSQNTGELFF,TGTGCCAGCAGCCTAATGGACAGTCAGAACACCGGGGAGCTGTTTTTT
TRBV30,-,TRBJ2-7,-,CAWSQDSEQYF,TGTGCCTGGAGTCAAGACAGCGAGCAGTACTTC
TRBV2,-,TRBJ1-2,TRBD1,CASSADRVGYTF,TGTGCCAGCAGTGCGGACAGGGTTGGCTACACCTTC
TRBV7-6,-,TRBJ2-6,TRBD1,CASSLETGLPYGANVLTF,TGTGCCAGCAGCTTAGAGACAGGGCTGCCTTATGGGGCCAACGTCCTGACTTTC
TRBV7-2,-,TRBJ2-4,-,CASSLASGVAKNIQYF,TGTGCCAGCAGCTTAGCCTCGGGGGTAGCCAAAAACATTCAGTACTTC
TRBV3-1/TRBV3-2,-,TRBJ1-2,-,CASSPVIGGDGYTF,TGTGCCAGCAGCCCTGTCATAGGGGGAGATGGCTACACCTTC
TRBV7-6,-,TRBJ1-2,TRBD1,CASSLDRAGNYGYTF,TGTGCCAGCAGCTTGGACAGGGCTGGTAACTATGGCTACACCTTC
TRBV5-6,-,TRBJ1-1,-,CASRGAPSGEAFF,TGTGCCAGCAGGGGTGCGCCTTCGGGTGAAGCTTTCTTT
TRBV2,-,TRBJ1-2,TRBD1,CASREQGASGGYTF,TGTGCCAGCAGAGAACAGGGGGCCTCGGGCGGCTACACCTTC
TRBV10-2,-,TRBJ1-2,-,CASSDPPGSNGYTF,TGCGCCAGCAGTGACCCCCCAGGGTCGAATGGCTACACCTTC
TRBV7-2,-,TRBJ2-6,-,CASTPVGGSVLTF,TGTGCCAGCACCCCGGTCGGGGGTAGCGTCCTGACTTTC
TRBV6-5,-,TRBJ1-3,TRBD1,CASSYDRAGNTIYF,TGTGCCAGCAGTTACGACAGGGCCGGAAACACCATATATTTT
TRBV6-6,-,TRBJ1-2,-,CASSYSGAGGYTF,TGTGCCAGCAGTTACTCGGGGGCGGGCGGCTACACCTTC
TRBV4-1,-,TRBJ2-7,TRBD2,CASSQAGGSYEQYF,TGCGCCAGCAGCCAGGCGGGGGGCTCCTACGAGCAGTACTTC
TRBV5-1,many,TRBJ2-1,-,CASSPPFRENNEQFF,TGCGCCAGCAGCCCTCCGTTTCGGGAGAACAATGAGCAGTTCTTC
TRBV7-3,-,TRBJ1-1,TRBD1,CASSLGQGEAFF,TGTGCCAGCAGCTTGGGACAGGGCGAAGCTTTCTTT
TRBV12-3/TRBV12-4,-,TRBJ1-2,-,CASSAGVDGYTF,TGTGCCAGCAGTGCCGGGGTGGATGGCTACACCTTC
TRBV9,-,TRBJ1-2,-,CASGSASPGTMTNYGYTF,TGTGCCAGCGGATCCGCGAGCCCAGGGACAATGACTAACTATGGCTACACCTTC
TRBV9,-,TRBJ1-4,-,CASSASRGGDEKLFF,TGTGCCAGCAGCGCTTCCCGGGGGGGCGATGAAAAACTGTTTTTT
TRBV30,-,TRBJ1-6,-,CAWNVPGREFSPLHF,TGTGCCTGGAATGTACCGGGACGGGAGTTTTCACCCCTCCACTTT
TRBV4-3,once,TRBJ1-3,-,CASSQDSVDTIYF,TGCGCCAGCAGCCAAGATTCGGTAGACACCATATATTTT
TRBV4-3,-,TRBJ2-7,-,CASSQDWSGRYEQYF,TGCGCCAGCAGCCAAGATTGGTCAGGGAGGTACGAGCAGTACTTC
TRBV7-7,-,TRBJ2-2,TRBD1,CASSPGTEIGELFF,TGTGCTAGCAGTCCCGGGACAGAGATCGGGGAGCTGTTTTTT
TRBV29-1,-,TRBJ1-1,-,CSVDRGLNTEAFF,TGCAGCGTTGACAGGGGTCTGAACACTGAAGCTTTCTTT
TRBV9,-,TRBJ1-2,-,CASSPDTYNYGYTF,TGTGCCAGCAGCCCCGACACCTATAACTATGGCTACACCTTC
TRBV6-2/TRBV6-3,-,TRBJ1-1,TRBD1,CASSYSSIGTGRVNTEAFF,TGTGCCAGCAGTTACTCGAGTATCGGGACAGGGCGGGTGAACACTGAAGCTTTCTTT
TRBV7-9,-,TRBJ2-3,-,CASSLGRAGAPTDTQYF,TGTGCCAGCAGCTTAGGTCGTGCAGGGGCCCCCACAGATACGCAGTATTTT
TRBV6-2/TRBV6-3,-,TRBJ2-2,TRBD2,CASSPTSGGAAGYGELFF,TGTGCCAGCAGCCCGACTAGCGGGGGGGCCGCAGGCTACGGGGAGCTGTTTTTT
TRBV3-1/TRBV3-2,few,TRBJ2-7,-,CASSLRQESYEQYF,TGTGCCAGCAGCCTTCGACAGGAGTCCTACGAGCAGTACTTC
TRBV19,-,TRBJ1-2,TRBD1,CASSSDRWANRHYGYTF,TGTGCCAGTAGTTCGGACAGGTGGGCTAATCGTCACTATGGCTACACCTTC
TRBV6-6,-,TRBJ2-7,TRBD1,CASSYSPGGRFYEQYF,TGTGCCAGCAGTTACTCCCCAGGGGGCCGGTTCTACGAGCAGTACTTC
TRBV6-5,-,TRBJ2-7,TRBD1,CASSYSTGAGYEQYF,TGTGCCAGCAGTTACTCGACAGGGGCCGGCTACGAGCAGTACTTC
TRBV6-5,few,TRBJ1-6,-,CASMGRRGSPLHF,TGTGCCAGCATGGGCAGGCGGGGTTCACCCCTCCACTTT
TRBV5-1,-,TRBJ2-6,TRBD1,CASSPLTGPGSGANVLTF,TGCGCCAGCAGCCCCCTGACAGGGCCTGGATCTGGGGCCAACGTCCTGACTTTC
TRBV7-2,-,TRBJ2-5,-,CASTATYTQETQYF,TGTGCCAGCACCGCAACATATACACAAGAGACCCAGTACTTC
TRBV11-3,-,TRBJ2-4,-,CAGYGGLLAKNIQYF,TGTGCCGGCTACGGGGGGCTACTAGCCAAAAACATTCAGTACTTC
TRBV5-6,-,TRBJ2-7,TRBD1,CASSPLGQGYYEQYF,TGTGCCAGCAGTCCCCTCGGACAGGGATACTACGAGCAGTACTTC
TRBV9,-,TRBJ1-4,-,CASSVGGRDNEKLFF,TGTGCCAGCAGCGTAGGTGGGAGAGATAATGAAAAACTGTTTTTT
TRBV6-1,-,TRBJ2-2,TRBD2,CASSEVAGANTGELFF,TGTGCCAGCAGTGAAGTAGCGGGAGCGAACACCGGGGAGCTGTTTTTT
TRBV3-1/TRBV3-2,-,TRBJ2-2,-,CASSWDWNTGELFF,TGTGCCAGCAGCTGGGACTGGAACACCGGGGAGCTGTTTTTT
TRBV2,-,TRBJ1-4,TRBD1,CASRARTGTNEKLFF,TGTGCCAGCAGGGCGAGGACAGGGACTAATGAAAAACTGTTTTTT
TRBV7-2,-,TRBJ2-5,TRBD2,CASSRTSGDQETQYF,TGTGCCAGCAGCCGCACTAGCGGGGATCAAGAGACCCAGTACTTC
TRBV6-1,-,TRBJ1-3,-,CASSELFTVSGNTIYF,TGTGCCAGCAGTGAACTCTTTACTGTGTCTGGAAACACCATATATTTT
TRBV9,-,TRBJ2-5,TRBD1,CASSEGQGETQYF,TGTGCCAGCAGCGAGGGACAGGGAGAGACCCAGTACTTC
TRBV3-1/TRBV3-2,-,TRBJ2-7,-,CASSLGAYEQYF,TGTGCCAGCAGCCTAGGGGCCTACGAGCAGTACTTC
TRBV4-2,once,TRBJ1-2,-,CASREDKGKVGYGYTF,TGTGCCAGCAGGGAAGATAAGGGGAAGGTTGGCTATGGCTACACCTTC
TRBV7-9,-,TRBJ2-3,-,CANDPGSSPDTQYF,TGTGCCAACGACCCGGGGTCCTCTCCAGATACGCAGTATTTT
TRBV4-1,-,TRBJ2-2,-,CASRPTGTRSTGELFF,TGCGCCAGCAGGCCAACCGGGACTCGATCAACCGGGGAGCTGTTTTTT